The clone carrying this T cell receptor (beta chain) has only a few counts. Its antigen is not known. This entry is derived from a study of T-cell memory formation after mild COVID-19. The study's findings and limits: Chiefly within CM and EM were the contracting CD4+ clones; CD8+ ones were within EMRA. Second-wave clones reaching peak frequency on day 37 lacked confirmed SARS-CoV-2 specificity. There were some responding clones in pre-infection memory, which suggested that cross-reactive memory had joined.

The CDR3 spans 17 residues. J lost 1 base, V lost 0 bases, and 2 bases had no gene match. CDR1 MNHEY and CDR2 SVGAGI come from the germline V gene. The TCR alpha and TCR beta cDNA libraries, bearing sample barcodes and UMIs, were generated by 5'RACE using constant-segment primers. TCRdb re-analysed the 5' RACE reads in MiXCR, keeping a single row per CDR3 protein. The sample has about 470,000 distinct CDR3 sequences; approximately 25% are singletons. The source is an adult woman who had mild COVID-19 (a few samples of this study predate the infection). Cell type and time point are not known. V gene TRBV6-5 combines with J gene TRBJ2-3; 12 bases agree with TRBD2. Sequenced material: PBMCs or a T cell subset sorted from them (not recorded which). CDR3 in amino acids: CASSYSWTSGGTDTQYF. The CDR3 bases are TGTGCCAGCAGTTACTCCTGGACTAGCGGGGGCACAGATACGCAGTATTTT.